This record concerns one T cell receptor beta chain sequence. The CDR3 sequence is 17 residues long. Only in-frame clones appear in the TCRdb table, and some are missing; sequencing was by immunoSEQ multiplex PCR. The sample shows 150,000 or so clones, 75% to 85% of them seen only once. This record belongs to a study of blood T cell repertoires in COVID-19. The receptor was derived from a woman aged 55 to 70 with COVID-19, enrolled during active disease. The specimen sequenced was peripheral blood. This chain uses TRBV21-1 with TRBJ1-3; the D call of TRBD1 is as the table states it, not checked on the DNA. TRBV21-1 corresponds to a pseudogene. The CDR3: CASSKAPPDSSGNTIYF. CDR3 nucleotides: TGTGCCAGCAGCAAAGCACCCCCGGACAGCTCTGGAAACACCATATATTTT.